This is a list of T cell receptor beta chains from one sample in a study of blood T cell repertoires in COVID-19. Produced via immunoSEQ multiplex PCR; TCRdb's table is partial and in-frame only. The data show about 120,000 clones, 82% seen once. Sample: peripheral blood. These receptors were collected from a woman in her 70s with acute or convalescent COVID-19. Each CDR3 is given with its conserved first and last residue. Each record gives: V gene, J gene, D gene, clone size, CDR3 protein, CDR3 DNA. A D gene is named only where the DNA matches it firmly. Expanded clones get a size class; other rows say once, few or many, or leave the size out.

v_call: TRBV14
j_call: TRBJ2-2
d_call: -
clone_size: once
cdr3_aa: CASSQVRANTGELFF
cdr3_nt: TGTGCCAGCAGCCAAGTTCGTGCGAACACCGGGGAGCTGTTTTTT

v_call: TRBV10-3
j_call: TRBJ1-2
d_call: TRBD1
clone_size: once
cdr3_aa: CAISEGQGRGNYGYTF
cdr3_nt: TGTGCCATCAGTGAGGGACAGGGAAGGGGTAACTATGGCTACACCTTC

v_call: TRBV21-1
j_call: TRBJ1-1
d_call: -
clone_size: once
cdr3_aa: CASSKEGDRVDRPLNTEAFF
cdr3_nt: TGTGCCAGCAGCAAAGAGGGGGACAGGGTGGATAGACCACTTAACACTGAAGCTTTCTTT

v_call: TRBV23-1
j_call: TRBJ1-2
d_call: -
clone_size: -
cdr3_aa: CASSQGAAQTGGYTF
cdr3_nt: TGCGCCAGCAGTCAAGGGGCGGCTCAGACTGGGGGCTACACCTTC

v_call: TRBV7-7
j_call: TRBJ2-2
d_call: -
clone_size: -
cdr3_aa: CASSPTTTGELFF
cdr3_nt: TGTGCCAGCAGCCCGACAACCACCGGGGAGCTGTTTTTT

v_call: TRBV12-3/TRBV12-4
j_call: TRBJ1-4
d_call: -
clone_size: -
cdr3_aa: CASSSGHTEKLFF
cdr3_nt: TGTGCCAGCAGTTCGGGACACACAGAAAAACTGTTTTTT

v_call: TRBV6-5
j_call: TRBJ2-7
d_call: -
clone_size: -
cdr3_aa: CASSKRLGSSYEQYF
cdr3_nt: TGTGCCAGCAGTAAGCGACTAGGCTCCTCCTACGAGCAGTACTTC

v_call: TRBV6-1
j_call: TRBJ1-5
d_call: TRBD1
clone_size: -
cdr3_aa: CASSDPGQVGQPQHF
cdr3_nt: TGTGCCAGCAGTGACCCGGGACAGGTGGGTCAGCCCCAGCATTTT

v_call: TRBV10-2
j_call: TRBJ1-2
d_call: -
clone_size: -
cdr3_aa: CASSEAAYGYTF
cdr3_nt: TGCGCCAGCAGTGAGGCGGCATATGGCTACACCTTC

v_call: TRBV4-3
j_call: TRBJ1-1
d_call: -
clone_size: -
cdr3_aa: CASSQEATGLVTEAFF
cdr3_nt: TGCGCCAGCAGCCAAGAGGCTACAGGGTTGGTGACTGAAGCTTTCTTT

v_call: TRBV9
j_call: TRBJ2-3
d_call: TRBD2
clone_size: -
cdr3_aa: CASSQPAERGGQSDTQYF
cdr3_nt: TGTGCCAGCAGCCAACCAGCCGAGCGGGGGGGCCAGTCAGATACGCAGTATTTT

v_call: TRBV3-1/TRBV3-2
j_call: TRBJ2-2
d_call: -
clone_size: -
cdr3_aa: CASSQDRGVAGTGELFF
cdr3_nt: TGTGCCAGCAGCCAAGATCGTGGGGTGGCGGGGACCGGGGAGCTGTTTTTT

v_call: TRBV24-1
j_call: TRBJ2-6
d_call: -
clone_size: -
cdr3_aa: CATSVSGGYGANVLTF
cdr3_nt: TGTGCCACCAGTGTCTCTGGGGGCTATGGGGCCAACGTCCTGACTTTC

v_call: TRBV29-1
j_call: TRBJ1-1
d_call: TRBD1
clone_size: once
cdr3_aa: CSARQGRSEAFF
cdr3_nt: TGCAGCGCCCGACAGGGAAGGTCTGAAGCTTTCTTT

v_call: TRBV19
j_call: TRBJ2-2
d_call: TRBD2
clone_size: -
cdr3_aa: CASSIVAGVAGELFF
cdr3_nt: TGTGCCAGTAGTATTGTAGCGGGGGTGGCCGGGGAGCTGTTTTTT

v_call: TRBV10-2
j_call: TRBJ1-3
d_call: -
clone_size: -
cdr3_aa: CASGGGYSGNTIYF
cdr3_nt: TGCGCCAGCGGCGGCGGGTACTCTGGAAACACCATATATTTT

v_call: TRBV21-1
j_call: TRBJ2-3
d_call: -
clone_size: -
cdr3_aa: CASPQEGLAGTDTQYF
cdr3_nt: TGTGCCAGCCCGCAGGAGGGACTAGCGGGGACAGATACGCAGTATTTT

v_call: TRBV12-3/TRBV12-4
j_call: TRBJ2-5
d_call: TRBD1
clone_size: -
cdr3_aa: CASRVRGLETQYF
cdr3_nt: TGTGCCAGCAGGGTCAGGGGGCTAGAGACCCAGTACTTC

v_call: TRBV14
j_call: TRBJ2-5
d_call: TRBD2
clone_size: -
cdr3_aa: CASSQTRTGGETQYF
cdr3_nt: TGTGCCAGCAGCCAAACGAGGACGGGGGGGGAGACCCAGTACTTC

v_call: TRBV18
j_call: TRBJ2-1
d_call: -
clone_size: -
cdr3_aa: CASSPPGIGYNEQFF
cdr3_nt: TGTGCCAGCTCACCGCCAGGGATAGGTTACAATGAGCAGTTCTTC

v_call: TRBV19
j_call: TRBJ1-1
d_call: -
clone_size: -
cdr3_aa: CASTKTGERTEAFF
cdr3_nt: TGTGCCAGTACCAAGACAGGTGAACGCACTGAAGCTTTCTTT

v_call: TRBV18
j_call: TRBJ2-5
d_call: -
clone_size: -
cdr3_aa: CASSPLRGEETQYF
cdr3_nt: TGTGCCAGCTCACCCCTCAGGGGAGAAGAGACCCAGTACTTC

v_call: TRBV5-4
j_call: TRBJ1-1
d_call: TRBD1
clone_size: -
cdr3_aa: CASSVRDRRNTEAFF
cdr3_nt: TGTGCCAGCAGCGTCCGGGACAGACGGAACACTGAAGCTTTCTTT

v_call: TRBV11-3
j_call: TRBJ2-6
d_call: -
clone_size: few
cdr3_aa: CASSLAYRVSGANVLTF
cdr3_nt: TGTGCCAGCAGCCTAGCCTACAGGGTCTCTGGGGCCAACGTCCTGACTTTC

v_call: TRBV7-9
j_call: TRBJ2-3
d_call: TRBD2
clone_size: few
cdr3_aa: CASSLVTSGFSTDTQYF
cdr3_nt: TGTGCCAGCAGCTTAGTTACTAGCGGTTTTAGCACAGATACGCAGTATTTT

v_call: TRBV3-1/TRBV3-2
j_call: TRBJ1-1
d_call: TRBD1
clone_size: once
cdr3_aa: CASSHRDRGRTEAFF
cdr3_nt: TGTGCCAGCAGCCACCGGGACAGGGGGCGGACTGAAGCTTTCTTT

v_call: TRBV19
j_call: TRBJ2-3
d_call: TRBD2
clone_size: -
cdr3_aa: CARGRLAGGNTDTQYF
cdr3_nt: TGTGCCAGGGGACGACTAGCGGGGGGAAACACAGATACGCAGTATTTT

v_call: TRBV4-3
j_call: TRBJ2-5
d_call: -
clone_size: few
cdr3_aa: CASSGRLQETQYF
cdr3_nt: TGCGCCAGCAGTGGCAGACTCCAAGAGACCCAGTACTTC

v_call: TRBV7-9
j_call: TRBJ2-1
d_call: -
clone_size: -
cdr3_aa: CASSLMLGGGEQFF
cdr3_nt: TGTGCCAGCAGCTTAATGTTGGGGGGAGGTGAGCAGTTCTTC

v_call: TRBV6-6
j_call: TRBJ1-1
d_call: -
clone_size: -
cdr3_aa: CASSYDAGATEAFF
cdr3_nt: TGTGCCAGCAGTTACGATGCGGGGGCGACTGAAGCTTTCTTT

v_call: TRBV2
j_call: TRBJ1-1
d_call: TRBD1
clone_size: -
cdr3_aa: CASEPGTGYRNTEAFF
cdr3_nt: TGTGCCAGCGAGCCCGGGACAGGGTATAGGAACACTGAAGCTTTCTTT

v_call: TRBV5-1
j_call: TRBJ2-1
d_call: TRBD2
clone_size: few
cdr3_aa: CASSGIPLAGEGNEQFF
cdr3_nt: TGCGCCAGCAGCGGAATCCCACTAGCGGGGGAGGGCAATGAGCAGTTCTTC

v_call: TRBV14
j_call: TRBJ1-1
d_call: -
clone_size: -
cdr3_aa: CASSLRQSNTEAFF
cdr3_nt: TGTGCCAGCAGCCTTAGACAGTCGAATACTGAAGCTTTCTTT

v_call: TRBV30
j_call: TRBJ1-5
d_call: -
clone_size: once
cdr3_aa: CAWSVLNQPQHF
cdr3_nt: TGTGCCTGGAGTGTACTCAATCAGCCCCAGCATTTT

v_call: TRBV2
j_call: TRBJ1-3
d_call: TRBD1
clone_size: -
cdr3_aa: CASTPWDSSGNTIYF
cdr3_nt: TGTGCCAGCACCCCGTGGGACAGCTCTGGAAACACCATATATTTT

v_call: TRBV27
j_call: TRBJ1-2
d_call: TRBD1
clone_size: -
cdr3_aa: CASSLKGTGGASRSGYTF
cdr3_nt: TGTGCCAGCAGTTTAAAGGGCACAGGGGGCGCAAGTCGGTCTGGCTACACCTTC

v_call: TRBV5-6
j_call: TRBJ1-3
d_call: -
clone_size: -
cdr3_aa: CASSLGPTTGSPGNTIYF
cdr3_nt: TGTGCCAGCAGCTTGGGCCCCACCACAGGGAGTCCCGGAAACACCATATATTTT

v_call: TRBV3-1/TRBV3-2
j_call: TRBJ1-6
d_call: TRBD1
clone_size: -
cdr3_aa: CASSHGSTGGGSPLHF
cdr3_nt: TGTGCCAGCAGCCACGGCTCGACAGGGGGAGGGTCACCCCTCCACTTT

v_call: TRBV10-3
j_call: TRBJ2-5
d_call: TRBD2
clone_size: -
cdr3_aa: CAISDAGRGETQYF
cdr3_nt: TGTGCCATCAGTGATGCAGGGAGGGGAGAGACCCAGTACTTC

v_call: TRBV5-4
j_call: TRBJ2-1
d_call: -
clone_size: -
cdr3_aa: CASSSPGQFGQFF
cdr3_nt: TGTGCCAGCAGCTCCCCAGGACAGTTCGGTCAGTTCTTC

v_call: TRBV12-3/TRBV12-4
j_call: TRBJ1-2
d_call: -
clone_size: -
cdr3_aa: CASSQPGGGYTF
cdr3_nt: TGTGCCAGCAGCCAGCCGGGTGGGGGCTACACCTTC

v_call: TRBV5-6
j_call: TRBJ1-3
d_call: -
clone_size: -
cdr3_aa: CASSLALSDTIYF
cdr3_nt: TGTGCCAGCAGCTTGGCCTTGTCCGACACCATATATTTT

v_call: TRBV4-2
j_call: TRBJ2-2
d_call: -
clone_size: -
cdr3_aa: CASSQGPAGNTGELFF
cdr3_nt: TGTGCCAGCAGCCAAGGTCCCGCAGGGAACACCGGGGAGCTGTTTTTT

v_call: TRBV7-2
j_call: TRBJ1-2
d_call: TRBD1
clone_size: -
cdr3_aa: CASSAGTGVGYTF
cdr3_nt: TGTGCCAGCAGCGCCGGGACAGGCGTTGGCTACACCTTC

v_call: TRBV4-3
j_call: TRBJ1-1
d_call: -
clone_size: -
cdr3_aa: CASSQGQVNTEAFF
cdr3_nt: TGCGCCAGCAGCCAAGGACAGGTGAACACTGAAGCTTTCTTT

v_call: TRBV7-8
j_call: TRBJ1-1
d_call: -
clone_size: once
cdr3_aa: CASSLAGFRTEAFF
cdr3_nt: TGTGCCAGCAGCTTAGCCGGTTTTCGCACTGAAGCTTTCTTT